Shown below are 19 T cell receptor beta chains from a single sample sequenced in a study of shared clonotypes between healthy human individuals. Terminally differentiated effector memory CD45RA+ cells were left out of the naive CD8 fraction, which was CD45RO-negative and positively selected for CCR7. Repertoires were generated with immunoSEQ multiplex PCR, while TCRdb's copy carries only in-frame clones and drops some. In the table there are around 2.1 million clones, about 93% of which are singletons. The sequenced material came from naive CD8+ T cells from PBMCs. The receptors come from a man aged 18 to 35 in good health. Some clones in this sample may be carry-over from other donors' samples.

The chain's CDR3 is CASSFLVLGLGRTGELFF. In DNA, the CDR3 is TGTGCCAGCAGTTTTTTGGTGTTGGGCTTAGGTAGAACCGGGGAGCTGTTTTTT. The chain links TRBV27 to TRBJ2-2; D unclear. The CDR3 covers 18 residues. Trimming left V 3 bases short and J 5 bases short, with 22 bases between. The germline V gene encodes CDR1 MNHEY and CDR2 SMNVEV (reference sequence).

The chain links TRBV20-1 to TRBJ2-5, with D hard to call. Germline CDR1 is DFQATT and CDR2 is SNEGSKA (reference sequence). The CDR3 consists of 10 residues. The V end lost 6 bases, the J end lost 0 bases, and 2 bases lay between the germline ends. The CDR3 coding sequence is TGCAGTGCACACCAAGAGACCCAGTACTTC. Its protein is CSAHQETQYF.

V usage is TRBV4-1 and J usage is TRBJ2-3, with D possibly being TRBD1 or TRBD2 (5 bases each). V was shortened by 5 bases and J by 3 bases, with 21 bases between the two germline ends. In germline, CDR1 is MGHRA, CDR2 YSYEKL. The CDR3 extends over 17 amino acids. In nucleotides, the CDR3 is TGCGCCAGCAGCTTACACGCATGGGGGACCAGGACAGATACGCAGTATTTT. Translation gives CASSLHAWGTRTDTQYF.

V gene TRBV15 combines with J gene TRBJ1-1; D is unclear. Trimming removed 5 bases from V and 6 bases from J, with 13 bases in between. The germline gives CDR1 LNHNV, CDR2 YYDKDF (reference sequence). This CDR3 region has 13 residues. CDR3 nucleotides: TGTGCCACCAGCCCCGACAAGGCATCTGAAGCTTTCTTT. Its protein product is CATSPDKASEAFF.

This chain joins TRBV5-4 and TRBJ2-7, with 12 bases aligning to TRBD1. Looked up from germline, CDR1 is SGHNT and CDR2 is YYREEE (reference sequence). V lost 4 bases and J lost 9; bases outside the gene matches: 11. This CDR3 contains 15 residues. Written as DNA, the CDR3 is TGTGCCAGCAGCCTCGCGGGGGGACAGGGGGCCCGGCAGTACTTC. Its translation is CASSLAGGQGARQYF.

As concerns this clone: This sample includes further DNA sequences coding for the same CDR3. The chain links TRBV28 to TRBJ1-5, with 10 positions matching TRBD1. This CDR3 has 14 residues. With 5 bases clipped from V and 6 bases from J, the junction kept 4 bases outside the gene matches. Germline assignment: CDR1 MDHEN and CDR2 SYDVKM. The CDR3 DNA reads TGTGCCAGCAGTCCGACAGGGGGCTCTCAGCCCCAGCATTTT. Translated, it gives CASSPTGGSQPQHF.

The chain combines TRBV7-2 with TRBJ2-7; TRBD2 aligns across 8 bases. Per the germline V gene, CDR1 is SGHTA and CDR2 is FQGNSA. V was clipped by 1 base and J by 6 bases; unmatched bases: 5. This CDR3 is 14 amino acids long. CDR3 nucleotides: TGTGCCAGCAGCTTAGGACCCGGGGGGGGCGAGCAGTACTTC. Translation: CASSLGPGGGEQYF.

V gene TRBV10-3 combines with J gene TRBJ2-7; TRBD2 might be the D (6 bases). The CDR3 consists of 16 residues. CDR1 and CDR2 from the germline V gene are ENHRY and SYGVKD. Deletions cut 8 bases from V and 2 bases from J, with 22 bases between. The DNA of the CDR3 is TGTGCCATCCAGAGTGGGTTAGCGGCGCGTCCCTACGAGCAGTACTTC. Translated: CAIQSGLAARPYEQYF.

The chain uses TRBV29-1 and TRBJ2-7; D remains ambiguous. Between the trimmed V and J ends, which lost 5 bases and 7 bases, there was a span of 15 bases. Germline V gene sequence: CDR1 SQVTM, CDR2 ANQGSEA. CDR3 length equals 12 residues. The CDR3: CSVTSNLWEQYF. The CDR3 DNA reads TGCAGCGTTACGTCCAACCTTTGGGAGCAGTACTTC.

The V gene is TRBV7-9, the J gene TRBJ2-5, with D possibly matching TRBD1 (5 bases). Trimming shortened V by 1 base and J by 5 bases, and 11 bases separated the two germline ends. Per the germline V gene, CDR1 is SEHNR and CDR2 is FQNEAQ (reference sequence). This CDR3 contains 14 residues. The CDR3 loop is CASSLVGAWETQYF. The CDR3, as DNA: TGTGCCAGCAGCTTAGTAGGGGCGTGGGAGACCCAGTACTTC.

This sequence joins TRBV4-3 and TRBJ1-3; D is uncertain. CDR1 LGHNA and CDR2 YSLEER come from the germline V gene. The CDR3 covers 14 residues. Trimming cost V 0 bases and J 4 bases, with 7 bases left between them. CDR3 DNA sequence: TGCGCCAGCAGCCAAGATAGGGCCGGAAACACCATATATTTT. Translating gives CASSQDRAGNTIYF.

V usage is TRBV4-1 and J usage is TRBJ1-4, with unresolved D. Germline V gives CDR1 MGHRA, CDR2 YSYEKL. CDR3 size: 15 residues. V was shortened by 1 base and J by 8 bases, with 14 bases between the two germline ends. CDR3 coding DNA: TGCGCCAGCAGCCAAGTTGGTGGATCCAGGGAAAAACTGTTTTTT. Its translation is CASSQVGGSREKLFF.

This clone was seen a single time. V gene TRBV10-2 combines with J gene TRBJ1-2; possibly TRBD1 for D (5 bases). Germline V gives CDR1 WSHSY, CDR2 SAAADI. Trimming shortened V by 1 base and J by 7 bases, and 19 bases separated the two germline ends. The CDR3 spans 16 residues. This chain's CDR3 is CASSEWDFGPQVGYTF. CDR3 sequence (DNA): TGCGCCAGCAGTGAGTGGGATTTTGGACCACAGGTTGGCTACACCTTC.

CDR3 amino acids: CASSYSRLAASYEQYF. CDR3 nucleotides: TGTGCCAGCAGTTACTCTCGCCTAGCGGCCTCCTACGAGCAGTACTTC. The chain has TRBV6-6 and TRBJ2-5; TRBD2 matches at 7 bases. The end of the DNA aligns better with TRBJ2-7, so the J call may be wrong. The CDR3 totals 16 residues. CDR1 is MNHNY, CDR2 SVGAGI, per germline (reference sequence).

This clone was detected only a few times. The J gene is TRBJ1-1, the V gene TRBV7-9; D ambiguous. The V end was cut by 1 base, the J end by 1 base, with 7 bases between. The CDR3 extends over 14 amino acids. Germline V gives CDR1 SEHNR, CDR2 FQNEAQ (reference sequence). CDR3 sequence: CASSLVYQNTEAFF. The CDR3 DNA reads TGTGCCAGCAGCTTAGTTTATCAGAACACTGAAGCTTTCTTT.

The CDR3 DNA is TGTGCCAGCAGCCTGGTCCCTGGGGCCAACGTCCTGACTTTC. Encoded protein: CASSLVPGANVLTF. The V and J genes are TRBV6-5 and TRBJ2-6, with no clear D. The V gene's germline CDR1 is MNHEY and CDR2 SVGAGI. CDR3 size: 14 residues. V shed 6 bases and J shed 2 bases, with 8 bases lying between them.

This clone was counted a few times. Within the sample, other DNA sequences also encode this same CDR3. The chain combines TRBV27 with TRBJ2-1; 11 nucleotides line up with TRBD2. CDR1 MNHEY and CDR2 SMNVEV come from the germline V gene (reference sequence). The CDR3 sequence is 15 residues long. The V segment lost 3 bases and the J segment 3 bases; nucleotides outside the gene matches: 1. The CDR3 reads CASSFLAGGYNEQFF. The DNA for the CDR3 is TGTGCCAGCAGTTTCCTAGCGGGAGGCTACAATGAGCAGTTCTTC.

The chain links TRBV19 to TRBJ2-2; tentative D call: TRBD2 (6 bases). CDR1 and CDR2 from the germline V gene are LNHDA and SQIVND (reference sequence). The V and J ends lost 6 bases and 6 bases respectively, with 20 bases between them. CDR3 size: 16 residues. The CDR3 here is CASRIDSRGSAGELFF. CDR3 nucleotide sequence: TGTGCCAGTAGGATTGACAGCCGGGGGTCGGCCGGGGAGCTGTTTTTT.

The V and J genes are TRBV27 and TRBJ1-2; D unclear. The V and J ends lost 8 bases and 4 bases respectively, with 14 bases between them. Germline V lookup: CDR1 MNHEY, CDR2 SMNVEV (reference sequence). There are 13 residues in the CDR3. CDR3 bases: TGTGCCAGCGGTCCGGGCCTCTTCTATGGCTACACCTTC. This translates into CASGPGLFYGYTF.